This T cell receptor beta chain was sequenced for a study of blood T cells in healthy people across ages. Points from the study as a whole: No one knew whether donors had CMV, which possibly confounded expanded clonotype changes.

The sample holds a few counts of this clonotype. Antigen unknown. Isolation of PBMCs gave at least 7 million cells per sample. The extraction recovered at least 6 micrograms of total RNA per sample. Primers used in a second PCR of roughly 7 to 11 cycles were a sample-barcoded 5' primer and a J-beta primer mix. Using its own MiXCR run on the 5' RACE reads, TCRdb lists one record per CDR3 protein. The sample consists of hundreds of thousands of distinct CDR3 sequences, approximately 60% of them appearing once. The V gene's germline CDR1 is SNHLY and CDR2 FYNNEI. The CDR3 has 14 residues. The V and J ends lost 4 bases and 4 bases respectively, with 11 bases between them.

The sample comprised blood. This chain uses TRBV2 with TRBJ2-1; D perhaps matches TRBD2 (6 bases). The receptor was isolated from a man in his forties in good health. CDR3 in amino acids: CASSVLGGYNEQFF. The CDR3 DNA follows: TGTGCCAGCAGTGTCCTGGGGGGATACAATGAGCAGTTCTTC. Together with reference TRBV2 and TRBJ2-1, the CDR3 gives the full variable domain: EPEVTQTPSHQVTQMGQEVILRCVPISNHLYFYWYRQILGQKVEFLVSFYNNEISEKSEIFDDQFSVERPDGSNFTLKIRSTKLEDSAMYFCASSVLGGYNEQFFGPGTRLTVL.